This passage covers 10 T cell receptor beta chains from one sample sequenced in a study of shared clonotypes between healthy human individuals. Measured with immunoSEQ multiplex PCR; TCRdb has only the in-frame clones, and not every one. The repertoire holds hundreds of thousands of clones, 74% seen once, with approximately 1.8% in the top ten. Sequenced: memory CD4+ T cells sorted from blood. Subset indicated: CD45RA-negative fraction. Receptor source: a woman aged 30 to 39 in good health.

The rearrangement links TRBV7-3 to TRBJ2-1; D not resolved. In germline, CDR1 is SGHTA, CDR2 FQGTGA. V shed 4 bases and J shed 6 bases, with 10 bases lying between them. The CDR3 consists of 13 residues. The CDR3 reads CASSSRVSNEQFF. The CDR3 DNA is TGTGCCAGCAGCTCTAGGGTGAGCAATGAGCAGTTCTTC. The full variable domain, rest sourced from reference TRBV7-3 and TRBJ2-1, is GAGVSQTPSNKVTEKGKYVELRCDPISGHTALYWYRQSLGQGPEFLIYFQGTGAADDSGLPNDRFFAVRPEGSVSTLKIQRTERGDSAVYLCASSSRVSNEQFFGPGTRLTVL.

This clone was detected a few times. The chain carries TRBV2 and TRBJ2-7; D is unresolved. CDR3 length equals 13 residues. Per germline, CDR1 SNHLY and CDR2 FYNNEI. Trimming stripped 7 bases from V and 3 bases from J, with 13 bases between. The CDR3 coding sequence is TGTGCCAGCACTGGGGAATTCGGCTACGAGCAGTACTTC. Translating gives CASTGEFGYEQYF.

This chain connects TRBV6-1 to TRBJ1-2; D is possibly TRBD1 (5 bases). Trimming removed 2 bases from V and 3 bases from J, with 13 bases in between. In germline, CDR1 is MNHNS, CDR2 SASEGT. This CDR3 is built from 15 residues. CDR3 amino acids: CASSESRRDYYGYTF. In DNA form, the CDR3 reads TGTGCCAGCAGTGAATCGCGCAGGGACTACTATGGCTACACCTTC.

The rearrangement links TRBV5-1 to TRBJ1-1, with 7 bases aligning to TRBD1. Germline CDR1 reads SGHRS; CDR2 reads YFSETQ. The CDR3 has 18 amino acids. J was trimmed by 5 bases and V by 4 bases; bases with no gene match: 20. CDR3 coding DNA: TGCGCCAGCAGCCCCATGCTTAGGACTCAGGGGGTGAGGACTGAAGCTTTCTTT. Translated: CASSPMLRTQGVRTEAFF.

This sequence joins TRBV7-2 and TRBJ1-1, with 7 bases lining up with TRBD1. The length of the CDR3 is 14 residues. Germline CDR1 reads SGHTA; CDR2 reads FQGNSA. V lost 0 bases to trimming and J lost 6 bases; unmatched junction nucleotides: 4. The CDR3, as DNA: TGTGCCAGCAGCTTAGCGACAGGGTCCCCTGAAGCTTTCTTT. Amino acids: CASSLATGSPEAFF.

This sequence joins TRBV14 and TRBJ2-1, with D hard to call. V lost 2 bases and J 10 bases, leaving 6 bases between the germline ends. CDR1 is SGHDN and CDR2 is FVKESK in the germline V gene. This CDR3 region has 11 residues. This chain's CDR3 is CASSQFGEQFF. The CDR3 DNA follows: TGTGCCAGCAGCCAATTCGGAGAGCAGTTCTTC.

A note on this clone: This CDR3 is also generated by other DNA sequences in the sample. This chain joins TRBV7-9 and TRBJ1-4; weak D call: TRBD1 (6 bases). The CDR3 is made up of 14 amino acids. Germline CDR1 is SEHNR and CDR2 is FQNEAQ (reference sequence). Trimming shortened V by 2 bases and J by 8 bases, and 12 bases separated the two germline ends. In nucleotides, the CDR3 is TGTGCCAGCAGCTTAACAGGGTCGGGGGAAAAACTGTTTTTT. Protein sequence: CASSLTGSGEKLFF.

Comment on this clone: The same CDR3 arises from other DNA sequences in this sample as well. The chain recombines TRBV7-6 with TRBJ1-3, with D possibly matching TRBD1 (5 bases). Trimming left V 5 bases short and J 7 bases short, with 6 bases between. There are 11 residues in the CDR3. Germline V gene data show CDR1 as SGHVS and CDR2 as FNYEAQ. The CDR3 coding sequence is TGTGCCAGCAGCCCAGGGAACACCATATATTTT. Its protein is CASSPGNTIYF.

Turning to this clone: Other DNA sequences from this sample encode an identical CDR3 as well. This chain uses TRBV5-1 with TRBJ2-1, with 8 bases that match TRBD2. The ends lost 5 bases at V and 7 bases at J; junction bases unmatched: 8. The germline V gene has CDR1 SGHRS and CDR2 YFSETQ. The CDR3 is made up of 14 amino acids. CDR3 loop: CASSPGTSGNEQFF. The CDR3 nucleotides are TGCGCCAGCAGTCCCGGGACTAGTGGTAATGAGCAGTTCTTC.

The sample holds one count of this clone. The V gene is TRBV9, the J gene TRBJ2-1, with 8 bases lining up with TRBD1. With 4 bases clipped from V and 12 bases from J, the junction kept 12 bases outside the gene matches. From germline, CDR1 is SGDLS and CDR2 YYNGEE. The CDR3 is 14 amino acids. CDR3 DNA: TGTGCCAGCAGCACCTCGGGGGCAGGGGGCTTGCAGTTCTTC. Residues: CASSTSGAGGLQFF.